This T cell receptor (beta chain) was documented in a study of identical twins. Whole-study results and caveats: One should note that invariant MAIT and iNKT cells could partly confound zero-insertion analyses.

Each CDR3 protein gets one entry after TCRdb re-called the 5' RACE reads with MiXCR. The sample contains about 520,000 distinct CDR3 sequences, under 25% of which appear only once. Trimming stripped 5 bases from V and 1 base from J, with 5 bases between. The germline CDR1 and CDR2 sequences are ENHRY and SYGVKD. This CDR3 has 12 residues. Comments on this clonotype: Antigen specificity is unknown.

In addition, the sample was reused for a study of T cells expressing NK-cell markers.

This sequence originates from a woman aged 18-35 years in good health. Sequencing was performed on CD4+ T cells sorted from blood. J is TRBJ1-1 and V is TRBV10-3; D is ambiguous. In DNA form, the CDR3 reads TGTGCCATCAGTACAGCGAACACTGAAGCTTTCTTT. It codes for CAISTANTEAFF.